Listed below are T cell receptor beta chains from one sample, sequenced in a study of T cells in Graves' hyperthyroidism and ophthalmopathy. TCRdb itself ran the multiplex PCR reads through MiXCR, one entry per CDR3 protein. The data show a few hundred thousand distinct CDR3 sequences, with about 45% seen just once and around two fifths held by the top ten. The sample taken for sequencing was peripheral blood or thyroid tissue (not recorded which). These receptors were obtained from an adult woman with Graves' disease, either hyperthyroidism or ophthalmopathy (not recorded which). CDR3s include the opening cysteine and the closing phenylalanine or tryptophan. The D gene is left open where the match is weak. Some rows mark clone size as missing; the rest say once, few, many or name a class of expanded clone.

TRBJ2-5,-,-,TRBV15,TGTGCCACCAGCAGAGCTGGAGGGCAAGAGACCCAGTACTTC,CATSRAGGQETQYF
TRBJ1-1,many,-,TRBV4-1,TGCGCCAGCAGCCATCAGAGGACAGACACTGAAGCTTTCTTT,CASSHQRTDTEAFF
TRBJ1-1,many,-,TRBV5-1,TGCGCCAGCAGCTTAAGGTTGGGGATCACTGAAGCTTTCTTT,CASSLRLGITEAFF
TRBJ2-2,many,-,TRBV5-1,TGCGCCAGCAGCCTGGAGGGGTTCGCCGGGGAGCTGTTTTTT,CASSLEGFAGELFF
TRBJ2-7,-,-,TRBV29-1,TGCAGCTTTTCAGGGTCGGAGCAGTACTTC,CSFSGSEQYF
TRBJ1-5,-,-,TRBV15,TGTGCCACCAGCAGAGGACCGGGGCCCAATCAGCCCCAGCATTTT,CATSRGPGPNQPQHF
TRBJ1-2,-,-,TRBV2,TGTGCCAGCAGTGCTAGGGACGACGGGGATGGCTACACCTTC,CASSARDDGDGYTF
TRBJ2-5,few,-,TRBV7-8,TGTGCCAGCAGCTTGGGAGCTGGTATCCGAGAGACCCAGTACTTC,CASSLGAGIRETQYF
TRBJ1-1,many,TRBD1,TRBV5-5,TGTGCCAGCAGCCCTTTCCACAGGGGAAAGAACACTGAAGCTTTCTTT,CASSPFHRGKNTEAFF
TRBJ2-2,-,-,TRBV5-6,TGTGCCAGCAGCTTGATAGGGATGGGAACCGGGGAGCTGTTTTTT,CASSLIGMGTGELFF
TRBJ2-6,once,-,TRBV9,TGTGCCAGCAGCGTAAGGACAGGGAGGGCTCGAGGGGCCAACGTCCTGACTTTC,CASSVRTGRARGANVLTF
TRBJ1-5,many,-,TRBV20-1,TGCAGTGCTAGAGATCCCAGGGCGGGTAGTCAGCCCCAGCATTTT,CSARDPRAGSQPQHF
TRBJ1-1,few,TRBD1,TRBV29-1,TGCAGCGTCCTGACCCACAGGGGTGAAGCTTTCTTT,CSVLTHRGEAFF
TRBJ1-2,-,-,TRBV4-3,TGCGCCAGCAGCCAAGGGGCAGGGCCCGCCTATGGCTACACCTTC,CASSQGAGPAYGYTF
TRBJ2-7,-,-,TRBV25-1,TGCGCCAGCAGCGTTACCGACAGTACCTACGAGCAGTACTTC,CASSVTDSTYEQYF
TRBJ1-1,many,-,TRBV5-1,TGCGCCAGCAGCTTTACGAACACTGAAGCTTTCTTT,CASSFTNTEAFF
TRBJ2-5,once,-,TRBV7-2,TGTGCCAGCAGCTTAGTGCAGATCCCAGGGGAGACCCAGTACTTC,CASSLVQIPGETQYF
TRBJ1-1,many,-,TRBV10-3,TGTGCCATCAGTCCTGCAGGAAGGAACACTGAAGCTTTCTTT,CAISPAGRNTEAFF
TRBJ1-2,many,TRBD1,TRBV6-2/TRBV6-3,TGTGCCAGCATCACGAGGACAGGAACCTATGGCTACACCTTC,CASITRTGTYGYTF
TRBJ2-7,many,TRBD1,TRBV11-2,TGTGCCAGCAGGCCTACAGGGGGCAACGAGCAGTACTTC,CASRPTGGNEQYF
TRBJ1-5,-,TRBD1,TRBV7-2,TGTGCCAGCAGTCGGACAGGGGTTGAACAGCCCCAGCATTTT,CASSRTGVEQPQHF
TRBJ1-1,many,-,TRBV12-3/TRBV12-4,TGTGCCAGCAGTACACTCGGGGGGGCCAAAGCTTTCTTT,CASSTLGGAKAFF
TRBJ2-7,-,TRBD1,TRBV15,TGTGCCACCAGCAGTCCCCGGGACAGAGGCTACGAGCAGTACTTC,CATSSPRDRGYEQYF
TRBJ1-1,few,TRBD1,TRBV6-1,TGTGCCAGCAGTGGACAGGGGCGGGGGTTTGAAGCTTTCTTT,CASSGQGRGFEAFF
TRBJ1-5,-,-,TRBV7-9,TGTGCCATCAGCTTAAGCGGCAATCAGCCCCAGCATTTT,CAISLSGNQPQHF
TRBJ2-5,many,TRBD2,TRBV29-1,TGCAGCGTTTCCCGGACTAGCGGGAGGGCCGGGGAGACCCAGTACTTC,CSVSRTSGRAGETQYF
TRBJ1-2,-,TRBD1,TRBV11-1,TGTGCCAGCAGCGTTCCGGGGCTGGGACAGGGGAAGCGGTATGGCTACACCTTC,CASSVPGLGQGKRYGYTF
TRBJ2-5,few,TRBD2,TRBV20-1,TGCAGTGCTAGACCTCCCAGGCTAGCGGGAACAACCCAGTACTTC,CSARPPRLAGTTQYF